The clone carrying this TCR beta chain was detected once. This table comes from immunoSEQ multiplex PCR, and its TCRdb copy is limited to in-frame clones, with some not included. The repertoire consists of about 130,000 clones, with 86% occurring once and the leading ten covering 15% to 20%. Germline trimming cut 3 bases from V and 8 bases from J; bases unmatched to any gene: 14. Germline CDR1 reads KGHSH; CDR2 reads LQKENI. This CDR3 is 18 amino acids long. The data derive from a study of blood T cell repertoires in COVID-19. V and J are TRBV18 and TRBJ2-1; 12 nucleotides line up with TRBD2. The source is a woman in her forties or fifties who had recovered from COVID-19. The sample taken for sequencing was peripheral blood. The CDR3 spells CASSPTRRGRLAGDEQFF. DNA for the CDR3: TGTGCCAGCTCACCTACTAGGAGGGGGAGACTAGCGGGAGATGAGCAGTTCTTC.